This T cell receptor (beta chain) was recovered during a study of beta chain features in type 1 diabetes. Notes on the study in general: In every one of the four CD4+ subsets, TCRB CDR3s were moderately but significantly shorter in Type 1 diabetes patients.

Comment on this clone: Its antigen remains unidentified.

The CDR3 is 12 residues long. Per germline, CDR1 SGHTA and CDR2 FQGTGA. Trimming shortened V by 8 bases and J by 1 base, and 8 bases separated the two germline ends. As every portion of the isolated RNA was reverse transcribed, the sequencing read expressed TCRB transcripts. Using immunoSEQ multiplex PCR, the repertoire was profiled, and TCRdb retains in-frame clones only, with some absent. This sample yields about 740,000 clones, of which around an eighth are seen a single time; about 0.02% belongs to the top ten. This sequence was found in a man younger than 30 with type 1 diabetes. The sequenced material came from naive CD4+ T cells from blood. This rearrangement joins TRBV7-3 to TRBJ1-1; D remains ambiguous. The DNA of the CDR3 is TGTGCCAGCGGGTGGCCGAACACTGAAGCTTTCTTT. Protein product: CASGWPNTEAFF.